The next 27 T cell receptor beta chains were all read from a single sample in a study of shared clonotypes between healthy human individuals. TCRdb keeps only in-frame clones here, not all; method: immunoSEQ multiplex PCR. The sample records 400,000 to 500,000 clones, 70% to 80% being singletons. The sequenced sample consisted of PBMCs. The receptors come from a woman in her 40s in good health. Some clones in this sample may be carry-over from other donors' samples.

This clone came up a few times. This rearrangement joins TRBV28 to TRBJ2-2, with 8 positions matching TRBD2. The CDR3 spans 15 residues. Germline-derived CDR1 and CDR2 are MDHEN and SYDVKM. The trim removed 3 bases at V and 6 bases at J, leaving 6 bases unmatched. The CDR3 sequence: CASSFTREEAGELFF. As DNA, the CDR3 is TGTGCCAGCAGTTTTACGCGGGAGGAGGCCGGGGAGCTGTTTTTT.

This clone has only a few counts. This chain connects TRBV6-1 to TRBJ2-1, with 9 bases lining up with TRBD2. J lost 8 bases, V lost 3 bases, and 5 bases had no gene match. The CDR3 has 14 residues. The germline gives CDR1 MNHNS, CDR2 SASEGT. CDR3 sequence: CASSDELAGHEQFF. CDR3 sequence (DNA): TGTGCCAGCAGTGATGAACTAGCGGGCCATGAGCAGTTCTTC.

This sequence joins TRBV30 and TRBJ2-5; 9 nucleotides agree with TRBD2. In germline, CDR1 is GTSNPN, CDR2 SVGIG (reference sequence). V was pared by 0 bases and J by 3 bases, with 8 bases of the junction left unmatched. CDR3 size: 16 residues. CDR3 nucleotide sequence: TGTGCCTGGAGTGTGGGACTAGCTGAAGGGGAAGAGACCCAGTACTTC. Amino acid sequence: CAWSVGLAEGEETQYF.

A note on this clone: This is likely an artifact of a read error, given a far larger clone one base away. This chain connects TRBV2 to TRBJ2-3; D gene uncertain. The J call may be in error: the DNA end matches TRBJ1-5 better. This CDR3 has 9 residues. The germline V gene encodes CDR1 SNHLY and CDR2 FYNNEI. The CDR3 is CASNGPQHF. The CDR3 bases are TGTGCCAGCAACGGTCCGCAGCATTTT.

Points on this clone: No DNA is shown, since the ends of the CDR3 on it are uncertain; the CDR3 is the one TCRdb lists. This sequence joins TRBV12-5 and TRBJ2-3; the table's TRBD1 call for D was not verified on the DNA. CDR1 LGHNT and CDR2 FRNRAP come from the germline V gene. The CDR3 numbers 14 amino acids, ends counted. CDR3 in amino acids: CASGFGGGADTRYF.

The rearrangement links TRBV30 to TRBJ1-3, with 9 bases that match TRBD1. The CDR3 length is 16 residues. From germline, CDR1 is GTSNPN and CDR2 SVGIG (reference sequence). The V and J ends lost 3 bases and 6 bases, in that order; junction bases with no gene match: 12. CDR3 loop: CAWSRGGTGTLNTIYF. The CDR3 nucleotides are TGTGCCTGGAGCCGCGGAGGGACAGGGACCTTAAACACCATATATTTT.

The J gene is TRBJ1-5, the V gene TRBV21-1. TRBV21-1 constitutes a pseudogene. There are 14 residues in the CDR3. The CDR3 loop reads CARSGTHLGQPQHF. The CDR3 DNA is TGTGCCAGGTCGGGAACCCATCTGGGTCAGCCCCAGCATTTT.

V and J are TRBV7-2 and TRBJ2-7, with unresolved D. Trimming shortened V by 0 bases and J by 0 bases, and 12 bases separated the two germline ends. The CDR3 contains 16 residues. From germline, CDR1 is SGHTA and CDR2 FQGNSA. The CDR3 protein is CASSLALGGTSYEQYF. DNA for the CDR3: TGTGCCAGCAGCTTAGCGCTAGGCGGAACCTCCTACGAGCAGTACTTC.

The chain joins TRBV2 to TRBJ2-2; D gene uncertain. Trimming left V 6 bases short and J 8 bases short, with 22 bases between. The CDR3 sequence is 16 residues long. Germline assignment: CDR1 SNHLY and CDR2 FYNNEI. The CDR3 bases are TGTGCCAGCAGACGGCCAAATTCCCATACTGGAGGGGAGCTGTTTTTT. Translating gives CASRRPNSHTGGELFF.

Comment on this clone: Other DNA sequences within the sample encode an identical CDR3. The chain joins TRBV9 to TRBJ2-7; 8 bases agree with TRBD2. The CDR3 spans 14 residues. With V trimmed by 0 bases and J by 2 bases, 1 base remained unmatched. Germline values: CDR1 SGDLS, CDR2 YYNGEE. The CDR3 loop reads CASSVGGGTYEQYF. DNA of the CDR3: TGTGCCAGCAGCGTAGGCGGGGGGACCTACGAGCAGTACTTC.

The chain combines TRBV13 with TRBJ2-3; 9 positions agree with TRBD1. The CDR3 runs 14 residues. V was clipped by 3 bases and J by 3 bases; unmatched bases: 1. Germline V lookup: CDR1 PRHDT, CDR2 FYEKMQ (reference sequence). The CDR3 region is CASSFGQGTDTQYF. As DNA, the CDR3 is TGTGCCAGCAGCTTCGGACAGGGGACAGATACGCAGTATTTT. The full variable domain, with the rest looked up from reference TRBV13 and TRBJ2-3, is AAGVIQSPRHLIKEKRETATLKCYPIPRHDTVYWYQQGPGQDPQFLISFYEKMQSDKGSIPDRFSAQQFSDYHSELNMSSLELGDSALYFCASSFGQGTDTQYFGPGTRLTVL.

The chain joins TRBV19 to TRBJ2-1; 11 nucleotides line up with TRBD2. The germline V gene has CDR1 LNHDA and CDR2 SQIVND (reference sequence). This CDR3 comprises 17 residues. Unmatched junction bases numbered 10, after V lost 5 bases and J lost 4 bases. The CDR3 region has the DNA TGTGCCAGTAGTCCGCTATATAGCGGGAGGGGGTACAATGAGCAGTTCTTC. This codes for CASSPLYSGRGYNEQFF.

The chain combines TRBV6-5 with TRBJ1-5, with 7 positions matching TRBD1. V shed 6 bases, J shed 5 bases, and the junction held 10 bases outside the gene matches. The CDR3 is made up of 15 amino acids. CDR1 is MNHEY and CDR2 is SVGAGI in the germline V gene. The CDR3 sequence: CASSPGGNQYQPQHF. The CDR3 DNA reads TGTGCCAGCAGCCCAGGGGGAAACCAATATCAGCCCCAGCATTTT.

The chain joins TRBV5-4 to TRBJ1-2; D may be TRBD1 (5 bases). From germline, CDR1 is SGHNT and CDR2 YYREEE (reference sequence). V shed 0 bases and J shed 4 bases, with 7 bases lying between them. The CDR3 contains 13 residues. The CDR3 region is CASSLEGPYGYTF. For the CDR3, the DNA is TGTGCCAGCAGCTTGGAGGGGCCCTATGGCTACACCTTC.

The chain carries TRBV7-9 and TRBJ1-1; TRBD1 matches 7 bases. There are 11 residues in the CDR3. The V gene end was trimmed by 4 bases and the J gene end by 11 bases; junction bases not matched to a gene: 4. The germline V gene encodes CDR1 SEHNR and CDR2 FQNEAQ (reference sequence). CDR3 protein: CASSSTGRAFF. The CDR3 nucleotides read TGTGCCAGCAGCTCGACAGGGAGGGCTTTCTTT.

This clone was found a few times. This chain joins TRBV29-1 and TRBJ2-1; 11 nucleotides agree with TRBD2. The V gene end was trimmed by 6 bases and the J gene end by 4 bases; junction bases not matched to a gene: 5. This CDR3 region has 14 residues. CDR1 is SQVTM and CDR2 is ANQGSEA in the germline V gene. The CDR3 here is CSVAPSGRYNEQFF. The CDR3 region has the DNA TGCAGCGTGGCCCCTAGCGGGAGGTACAATGAGCAGTTCTTC.

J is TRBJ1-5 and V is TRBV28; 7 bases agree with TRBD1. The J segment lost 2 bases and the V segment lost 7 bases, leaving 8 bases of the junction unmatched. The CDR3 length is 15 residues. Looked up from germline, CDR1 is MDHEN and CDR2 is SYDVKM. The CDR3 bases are TGTGCCAGCAAATCACCTGGGACAGGCAATCAGCCCCAGCATTTT. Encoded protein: CASKSPGTGNQPQHF.

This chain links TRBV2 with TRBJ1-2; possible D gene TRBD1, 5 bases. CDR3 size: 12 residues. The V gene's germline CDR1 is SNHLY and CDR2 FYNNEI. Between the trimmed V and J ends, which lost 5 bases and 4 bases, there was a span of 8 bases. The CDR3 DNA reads TGTGCCAGCAGTAGGGACCGCTATGGCTACACCTTC. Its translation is CASSRDRYGYTF. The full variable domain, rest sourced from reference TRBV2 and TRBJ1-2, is EPEVTQTPSHQVTQMGQEVILRCVPISNHLYFYWYRQILGQKVEFLVSFYNNEISEKSEIFDDQFSVERPDGSNFTLKIRSTKLEDSAMYFCASSRDRYGYTFGSGTRLTVV.

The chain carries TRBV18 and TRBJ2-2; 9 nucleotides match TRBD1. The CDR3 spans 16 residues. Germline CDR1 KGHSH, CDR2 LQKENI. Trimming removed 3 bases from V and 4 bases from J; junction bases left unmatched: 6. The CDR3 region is CASSPGTGPRTGELFF. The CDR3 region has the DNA TGTGCCAGCTCACCCGGGACAGGGCCCCGCACCGGGGAGCTGTTTTTT.

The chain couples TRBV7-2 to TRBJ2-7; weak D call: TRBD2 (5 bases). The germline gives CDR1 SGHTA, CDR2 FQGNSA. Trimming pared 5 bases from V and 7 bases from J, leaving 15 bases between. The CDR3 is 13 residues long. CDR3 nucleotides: TGTGCCAGCAGCCAAGGGAGCCGGCCGGAGCAGTACTTC. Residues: CASSQGSRPEQYF.

CDR3 in DNA: TGTGCCAGCAGCCAAGCGGCTAGCGGGAGTTTCCATGAGCAGTTCTTC. Translating it yields CASSQAASGSFHEQFF. The chain uses TRBV5-8 and TRBJ2-1; 10 nucleotides line up with TRBD2. The CDR3 loop spans 16 amino acids. Unmatched junction bases numbered 12, after V lost 4 bases and J lost 8 bases. CDR1 SGHTS and CDR2 YDEGEE come from the germline V gene.

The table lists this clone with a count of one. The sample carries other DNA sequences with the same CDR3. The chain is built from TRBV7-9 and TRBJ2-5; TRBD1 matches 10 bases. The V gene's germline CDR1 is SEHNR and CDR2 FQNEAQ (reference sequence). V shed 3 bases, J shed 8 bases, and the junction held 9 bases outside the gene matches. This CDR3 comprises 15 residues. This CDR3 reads CASSFGTGAGETQYF. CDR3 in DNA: TGTGCCAGCAGCTTCGGGACAGGGGCTGGGGAAACCCAGTACTTC.

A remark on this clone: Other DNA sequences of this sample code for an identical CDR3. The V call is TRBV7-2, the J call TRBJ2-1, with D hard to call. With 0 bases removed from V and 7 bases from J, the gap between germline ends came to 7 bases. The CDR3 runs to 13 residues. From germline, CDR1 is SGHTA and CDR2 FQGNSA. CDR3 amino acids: CASSLALRNEQFF. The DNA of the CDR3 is TGTGCCAGCAGCTTAGCGCTGAGAAATGAGCAGTTCTTC.

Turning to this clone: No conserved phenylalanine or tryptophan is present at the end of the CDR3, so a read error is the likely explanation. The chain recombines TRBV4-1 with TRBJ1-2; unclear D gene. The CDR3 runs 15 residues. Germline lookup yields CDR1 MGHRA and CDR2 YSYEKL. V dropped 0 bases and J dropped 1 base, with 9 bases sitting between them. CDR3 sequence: CASSQDPYGNYGYTL. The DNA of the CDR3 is TGCGCCAGCAGCCAAGATCCGTACGGTAACTATGGCTACACCCTC.

CDR3 bases: TGTGCCAGCAGTGCGGGGGAGGAGCTGCCCCAGCATTTT. Translated, it gives CASSAGEELPQHF. V is TRBV6-1 and J is TRBJ1-5, with D tentatively TRBD1 (5 bases). The CDR3 runs 13 residues. CDR1 and CDR2 from the germline V gene are MNHNS and SASEGT. V lost 4 bases, J lost 9 bases, and 13 bases lay in between.

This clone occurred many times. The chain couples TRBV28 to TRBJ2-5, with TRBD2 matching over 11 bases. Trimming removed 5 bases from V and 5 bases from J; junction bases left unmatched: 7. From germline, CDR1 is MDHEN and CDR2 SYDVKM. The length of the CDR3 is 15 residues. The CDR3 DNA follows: TGTGCCAGCAGTCGTAGCGGGAGGGCCGTTGAGACCCAGTACTTC. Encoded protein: CASSRSGRAVETQYF.

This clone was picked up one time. The CDR3 loop reads CASSLGRGKTGELFF. CDR3 coding DNA: TGTGCCAGCAGCCTCGGGAGGGGGAAGACCGGGGAGCTGTTTTTT. The rearrangement joins TRBV2 to TRBJ2-2; 8 bases are shared with TRBD2. The V gene end was trimmed by 6 bases and the J gene end by 5 bases; junction bases not matched to a gene: 8. The CDR3 contains 15 residues. The germline gives CDR1 SNHLY, CDR2 FYNNEI.